The 7 T cell receptor beta chains given below trace back to one sample, sequenced in a study of T cell repertoires in cytomegalovirus infection. TCRdb recomputed calls from the reads with MiXCR, one row per CDR3 protein. This table holds over 120,000 distinct CDR3 sequences, roughly 32% found once. Antigen specificity for these receptors is unknown. Sequenced material: CD8+ T cells from cultured PBMCs, taken from culture after CMV antigen stimulation. Every receptor here comes from a human donor in good health (CMV status not recorded). Some clones in this sample may be carry-over from other donors' samples.

There are many counts of this clonotype. The rearrangement joins TRBV12-3 or TRBV12-4 to TRBJ2-2; 9 bases map to TRBD1. The CDR3 runs to 15 residues. The J segment lost 9 bases and the V segment lost 5 bases, leaving 10 bases of the junction unmatched. The CDR3 coding sequence is TGTGCCAGCAGTGCACCGGGACAGGGTATCCGGGAGCTGTTTTTT. It translates to CASSAPGQGIRELFF.

This clonotype came up once. The chain recombines TRBV7-9 with TRBJ2-1, with TRBD1 identical over 8 bases. This CDR3 is 14 amino acids long. The V gene's germline CDR1 is SEHNR and CDR2 FQNEAQ (reference sequence). The ends lost 5 bases at V and 8 bases at J; junction bases unmatched: 8. The CDR3 coding sequence is TGTGCCAGCAGCGTTCTGACAGGGGTTCATGAGCAGTTCTTC. It is translated as CASSVLTGVHEQFF.

This clonotype was observed at least ten times. The V call is TRBV28, the J call TRBJ2-3; D perhaps matches TRBD2 (6 bases). Germline CDR1 is MDHEN and CDR2 is SYDVKM. The CDR3 contains 16 residues. The V end was cut by 5 bases, the J end by 2 bases, with 17 bases between. This CDR3 is CASSPPRWEDTDTQYF. CDR3 bases: TGTGCCAGCAGTCCACCCCGTTGGGAGGACACAGATACGCAGTATTTT. The full variable domain, rest sourced from reference TRBV28 and TRBJ2-3, is DVKVTQSSRYLVKRTGEKVFLECVQDMDHENMFWYRQDPGLGLRLIYFSYDVKMKEKGDIPEGYSVSREKKERFSLILESASTNQTSMYLCASSPPRWEDTDTQYFGPGTRLTVL.

This chain uses TRBV10-3 with TRBJ1-3; TRBD1 might be the D (5 bases). Germline assignment: CDR1 ENHRY and CDR2 SYGVKD. The CDR3 length is 16 residues. The V and J ends lost 0 bases and 0 bases respectively, with 9 bases between them. The CDR3 DNA sequence: TGTGCCATCAGTGAGTCGTCCGGGGGCTCTGGAAACACCATATATTTT. As protein: CAISESSGGSGNTIYF.

In this sample, this clonotype turned up a few times. DNA for the CDR3: TGTGCCAGCAGTTCATGGACTAGCGGGGGGGTTTATGAGCAGTTCTTC. It codes for CASSSWTSGGVYEQFF. The chain employs TRBV28 and TRBJ2-1, with 15 bases matching TRBD2. Germline V CDR1 and CDR2: MDHEN, SYDVKM. Losses at the gene ends were 4 bases for V and 8 bases for J; bases not matched to a gene: 6. CDR3 length: 16 amino acids.

This chain uses TRBV7-9 with TRBJ1-1, with TRBD1 as a possible D gene (6 bases). Deletions cut 11 bases from V and 0 bases from J, with 10 bases between. CDR1 and CDR2 from the germline V gene are SEHNR and FQNEAQ (reference sequence). This CDR3 is 12 amino acids long. Here the CDR3 DNA reads TGTGCCGGATGGACAGTGAACACTGAAGCTTTCTTT. Its protein is CAGWTVNTEAFF. The full variable domain, in which reference TRBV7-9 and TRBJ1-1 provide the parts outside the CDR3, is DTGVSQNPRHKITKRGQNVTFRCDPISEHNRLYWYRQTLGQGPEFLTYFQNEAQLEKSRLLSDRFSAERPKGSFSTLEIQRTEQGDSAMYLCAGWTVNTEAFFGQGTRLTVV.

The V gene is TRBV27, the J gene TRBJ2-1, with a possible D match to TRBD2 (7 bases). CDR3 size: 14 residues. Germline V gene data show CDR1 as MNHEY and CDR2 as SMNVEV (reference sequence). V lost 3 bases and J lost 7, with 13 bases in between. The CDR3 region is CASSFGGPDNEQFF. DNA for the CDR3: TGTGCCAGCAGTTTCGGGGGGCCAGATAATGAGCAGTTCTTC.